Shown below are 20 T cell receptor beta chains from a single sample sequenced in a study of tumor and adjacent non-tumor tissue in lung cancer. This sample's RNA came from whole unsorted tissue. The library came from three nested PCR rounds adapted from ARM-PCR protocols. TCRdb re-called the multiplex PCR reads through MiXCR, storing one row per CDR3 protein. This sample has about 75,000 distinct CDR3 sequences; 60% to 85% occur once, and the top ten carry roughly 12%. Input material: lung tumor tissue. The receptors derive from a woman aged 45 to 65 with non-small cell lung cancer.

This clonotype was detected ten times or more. The CDR3: CSARDHYYEQYF. CDR3 in DNA: TGCAGTGCTAGAGATCACTACTACGAGCAGTACTTC. The V and J genes are TRBV20-1 and TRBJ2-7; D remains ambiguous. The V gene's germline CDR1 is DFQATT and CDR2 SNEGSKA (reference sequence). V was trimmed by 0 bases and J by 3 bases, leaving 6 bases between them. This CDR3 comprises 12 residues.

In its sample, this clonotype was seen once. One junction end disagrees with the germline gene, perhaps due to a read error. This CDR3 is CASSRDFCGSYNEQIF. In DNA, the CDR3 is TGTGCCAGCAGCCGAGATTTTTGCGGGAGTTACAATGAGCAGATCTTC. V gene TRBV4-2 combines with J gene TRBJ2-1; 7 nucleotides align to TRBD2. Germline V CDR1 and CDR2: LGHNA, YNFKEQ. The CDR3 contains 16 residues.

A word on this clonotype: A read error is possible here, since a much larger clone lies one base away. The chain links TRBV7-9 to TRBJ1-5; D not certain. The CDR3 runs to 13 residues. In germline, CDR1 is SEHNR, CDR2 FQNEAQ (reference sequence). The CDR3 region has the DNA TGTGCCAGCAGCTTAGAGGGAGGGCAGCACCAGCATTTT. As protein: CASSLEGGQHQHF.

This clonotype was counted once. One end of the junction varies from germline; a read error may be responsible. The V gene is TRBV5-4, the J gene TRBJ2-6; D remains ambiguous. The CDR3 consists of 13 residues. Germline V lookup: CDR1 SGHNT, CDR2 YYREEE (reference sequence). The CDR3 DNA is TGTGCCATCAGCTCCACTGGGGCCAACGTCCTGACTTTC. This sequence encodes CAISSTGANVLTF. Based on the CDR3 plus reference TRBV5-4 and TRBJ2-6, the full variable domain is ETGVTQSPTHLIKTRGQQVTLRCSSQSGHNTVSWYQQALGQGPQFIFQYYREEENGRGNFPPRFSGLQFPNYSSELNVNALELDDSALYLCAISSTGANVLTFGAGSRLTVL.

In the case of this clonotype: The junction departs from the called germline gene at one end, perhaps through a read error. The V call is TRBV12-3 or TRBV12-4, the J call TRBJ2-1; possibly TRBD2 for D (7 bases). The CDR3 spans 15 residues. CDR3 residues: CAIRPPEGRDNGQFF. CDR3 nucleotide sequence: TGTGCCATCAGGCCCCCAGAGGGGAGGGACAATGGGCAGTTCTTC.

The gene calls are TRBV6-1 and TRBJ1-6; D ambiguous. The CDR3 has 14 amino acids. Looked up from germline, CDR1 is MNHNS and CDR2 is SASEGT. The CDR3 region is CDNSDWARNSPLHF. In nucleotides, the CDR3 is TGTGACAACAGTGATTGGGCTAGGAATTCACCCCTCCACTTT.

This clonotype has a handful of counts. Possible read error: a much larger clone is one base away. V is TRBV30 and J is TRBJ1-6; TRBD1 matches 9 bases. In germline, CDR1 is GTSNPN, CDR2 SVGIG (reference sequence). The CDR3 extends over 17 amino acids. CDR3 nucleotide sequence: TGTGTCTGGAGTCCGCCGACAGGGGGCTCCTATAATTCACCCCTCCACTTT. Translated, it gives CVWSPPTGGSYNSPLHF. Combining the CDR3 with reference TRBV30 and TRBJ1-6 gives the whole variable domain SQTIHQWPATLVQPVGSPLSLECTVEGTSNPNLYWYRQAAGRGLQLLFYSVGIGQISSEVPQNLSASRPQDRQFILSSKKLLLSDSGFYLCVWSPPTGGSYNSPLHFGNGTRLTVT.

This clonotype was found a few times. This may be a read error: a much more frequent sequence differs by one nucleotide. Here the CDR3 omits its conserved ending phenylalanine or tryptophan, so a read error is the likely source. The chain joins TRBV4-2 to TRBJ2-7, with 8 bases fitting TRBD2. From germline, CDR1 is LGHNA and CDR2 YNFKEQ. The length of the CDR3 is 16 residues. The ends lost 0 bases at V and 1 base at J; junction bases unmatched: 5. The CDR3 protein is CASSQESSGSSYEQYC. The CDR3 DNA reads TGTGCCAGCAGCCAAGAATCTAGCGGGTCTTCCTACGAGCAGTACTGC.

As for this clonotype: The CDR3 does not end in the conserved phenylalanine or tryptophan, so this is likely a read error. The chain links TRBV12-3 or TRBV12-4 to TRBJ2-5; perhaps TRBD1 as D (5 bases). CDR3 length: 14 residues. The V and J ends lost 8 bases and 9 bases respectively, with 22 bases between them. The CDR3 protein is CASGHPEGAQPQYS. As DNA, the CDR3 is TGTGCCAGCGGGCACCCTGAAGGGGCGCAACCCCAGTACTCC.

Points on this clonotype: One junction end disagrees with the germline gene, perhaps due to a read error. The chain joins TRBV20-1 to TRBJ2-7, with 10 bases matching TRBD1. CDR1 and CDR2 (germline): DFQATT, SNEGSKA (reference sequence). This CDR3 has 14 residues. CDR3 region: CSANPGTGDYKQYF. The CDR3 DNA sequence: TGCAGTGCTAACCCCGGGACAGGGGACTACAAGCAGTACTTC.

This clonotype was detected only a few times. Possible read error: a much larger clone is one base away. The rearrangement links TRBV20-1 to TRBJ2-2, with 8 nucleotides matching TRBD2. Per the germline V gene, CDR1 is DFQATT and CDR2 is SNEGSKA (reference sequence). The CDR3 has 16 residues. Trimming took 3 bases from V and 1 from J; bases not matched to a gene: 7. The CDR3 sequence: CSASPPSGRNTGELFF. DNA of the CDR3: TGCAGTGCTAGCCCGCCGAGCGGGAGGAACACCGGGGAGCTGTTTTTT.

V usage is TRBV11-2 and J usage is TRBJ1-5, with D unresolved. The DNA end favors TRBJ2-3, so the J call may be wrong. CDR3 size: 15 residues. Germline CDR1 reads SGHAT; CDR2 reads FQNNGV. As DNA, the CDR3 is TGTGCCAGCAGCTTTGACGGATTTAGCAATCAGCCCCAGTATTTT. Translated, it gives CASSFDGFSNQPQYF.

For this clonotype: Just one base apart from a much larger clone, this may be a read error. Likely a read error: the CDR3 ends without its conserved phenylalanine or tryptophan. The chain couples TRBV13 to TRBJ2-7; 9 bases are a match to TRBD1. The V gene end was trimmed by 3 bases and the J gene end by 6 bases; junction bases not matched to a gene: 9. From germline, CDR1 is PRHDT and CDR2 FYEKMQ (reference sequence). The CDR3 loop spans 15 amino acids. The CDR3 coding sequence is TGTGCCAGCAGCTTTTCCTGGGGACAGGGTCTCGAGCAGTACCTC. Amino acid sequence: CASSFSWGQGLEQYL.

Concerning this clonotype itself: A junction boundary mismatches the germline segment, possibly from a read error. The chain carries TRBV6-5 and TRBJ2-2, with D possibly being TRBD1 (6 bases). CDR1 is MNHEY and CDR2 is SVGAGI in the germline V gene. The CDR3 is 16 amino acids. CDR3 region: CANSYLGQPNTGELFF. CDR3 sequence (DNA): TGTGCCAACAGTTATCTGGGACAACCGAATACCGGGGAGCTGTTTTTT.

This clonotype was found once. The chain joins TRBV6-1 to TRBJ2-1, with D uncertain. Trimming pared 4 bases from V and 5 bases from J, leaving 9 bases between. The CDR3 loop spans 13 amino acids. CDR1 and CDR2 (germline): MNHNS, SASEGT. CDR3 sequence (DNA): TGTGCCAGCAGTGGCGGAAGTAACAATGAGCAGTTCTTC. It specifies CASSGGSNNEQFF.

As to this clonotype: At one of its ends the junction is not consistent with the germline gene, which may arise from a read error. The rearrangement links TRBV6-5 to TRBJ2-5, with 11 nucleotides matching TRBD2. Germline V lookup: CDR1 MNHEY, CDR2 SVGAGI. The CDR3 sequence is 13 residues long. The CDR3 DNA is TGTGCCGGCAGTCGACTAGCGGGGCAGGCCCAATACTTC. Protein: CAGSRLAGQAQYF.

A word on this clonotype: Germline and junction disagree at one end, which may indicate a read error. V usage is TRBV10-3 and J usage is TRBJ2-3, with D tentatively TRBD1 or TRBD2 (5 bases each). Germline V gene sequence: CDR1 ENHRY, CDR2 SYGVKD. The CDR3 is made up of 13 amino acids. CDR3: CAITTRETDTQYF. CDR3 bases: TGTGCCATCACTACAAGGGAGACAGATACCCAGTATTTT.

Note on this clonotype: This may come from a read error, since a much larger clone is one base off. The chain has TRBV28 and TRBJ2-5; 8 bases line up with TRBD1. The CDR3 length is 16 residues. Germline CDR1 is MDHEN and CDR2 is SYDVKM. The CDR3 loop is CGSSQHDRGLEETQYF. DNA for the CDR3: TGTGGCAGCAGTCAACACGACAGGGGTTTAGAGGAGACCCAGTACTTC.

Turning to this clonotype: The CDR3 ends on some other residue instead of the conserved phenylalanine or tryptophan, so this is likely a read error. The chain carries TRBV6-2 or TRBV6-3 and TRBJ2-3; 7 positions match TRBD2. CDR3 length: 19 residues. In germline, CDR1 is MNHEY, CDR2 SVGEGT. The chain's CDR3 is CASSYSRAGSIRSTDAQYL. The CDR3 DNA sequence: TGCGCCAGTAGTTACTCGAGAGCGGGGTCTATTCGAAGCACAGATGCGCAGTATCTT.

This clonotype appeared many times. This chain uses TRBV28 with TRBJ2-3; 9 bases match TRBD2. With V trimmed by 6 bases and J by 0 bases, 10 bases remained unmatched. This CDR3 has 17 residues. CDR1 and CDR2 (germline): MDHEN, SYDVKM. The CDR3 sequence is CASSLLGLAPSTDTQYF. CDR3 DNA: TGTGCCAGCAGCCTTCTTGGACTAGCGCCTAGCACAGATACGCAGTATTTT.